This T cell receptor (beta chain) was recovered during a study of blood T cell repertoires in COVID-19 (TCRdb year 2020). Background on the whole study: Collaborator samples came from the United States, Italy and Spain and covered acute and convalescent phases of COVID-19. The samples were drawn from the first 160 participants of the ongoing ImmuneRACE study and from some 1,300 subjects provided by 6 global collaborators. Where HLA class I and class II types were available, the types were taken from metadata supplied by the sample provider, not from assay-based typing. Subjects who had been exposed to COVID-19, were actively infected with it, or had recovered from it provided the deeply sampled blood TCRbeta repertoires that made up the dataset. The repertoires were released in a freely available public database meant as a resource for research on the immune response to SARS-CoV-2. The prospective study material was composed of cDNA or gDNA derived from T cells, B-cell-depleted T cells, or PBMCs. The sample metadata nearly always contained a de-identified subject ID, COVID-19 status, age in years and sex.

TCRbeta CDR3 regions were amplified from genomic DNA by means of the immunoSEQ Assay, a bias-controlled multiplex PCR. The paper's data handling went like this. The number of nucleated cells in each sample was estimated by amplification of reference gene primers within the assay. To quantify the absolute abundance of each unique TCRbeta CDR3 rearrangement, sequence reads were collapsed and filtered. Productive Simpson clonality was computed per sample as the square root of Simpson's diversity index over productive rearrangements. Entries here come from immuneACCESS through TCRdb and include only in-frame sequences with V and J called. Some clones fail to appear in such tables; in the studies checked, an unresolved V gene covers under half of the shortfall, and the cause of the remainder is unknown. For V, J and clone size, that table is used; D and trimming come from the DNA. The sample table holds 200,000 to 250,000 clones, of which 70% to 90% were seen once. Of the sample, around 1.4% is held by the ten largest clones.

From the cysteine up to the phenylalanine, the CDR3 has a length of 11 residues. Only the CDR3 DNA stays, 33 bases, in frame from base 1. The germline V gene gives CDR1 as MDHEN and CDR2 as SYDVKM. At the junction V is shortened by 10 bases and J by 5 bases; bases outside the gene matches: 4. Summary of the overall study and its limitations: Clinical and demographic metadata were provided uncurated, with the amount varying by source and participant.

Note on this clone: Its cognate antigen has yet to be identified. No base quality values were provided; no much bigger clone lies one nucleotide off.

Collaborating institutions collected whole blood in K2EDTA tubes following their own protocols. For TCRbeta analysis, collaborators shipped samples in one of three forms: frozen whole blood, isolated PBMCs, or DNA extracted from either of those sample types. The chain is encoded by TRBV28 joined to TRBJ1-1; 7 of the junction bases match TRBD1. This clonotype was obtained from a man aged 18 to 30 with active or convalescent COVID-19. The sequenced sample was peripheral blood. The bases are TGTGCCACCGAACAGGGGACTGAAGCTTTCTTT. This yields the protein CATEQGTEAFF. Reference TRBV28 and TRBJ1-1 genes cover what lies past the CDR3, so the full variable domain is DVKVTQSSRYLVKRTGEKVFLECVQDMDHENMFWYRQDPGLGLRLIYFSYDVKMKEKGDIPEGYSVSREKKERFSLILESASTNQTSMYLCATEQGTEAFFGQGTRLTVV.